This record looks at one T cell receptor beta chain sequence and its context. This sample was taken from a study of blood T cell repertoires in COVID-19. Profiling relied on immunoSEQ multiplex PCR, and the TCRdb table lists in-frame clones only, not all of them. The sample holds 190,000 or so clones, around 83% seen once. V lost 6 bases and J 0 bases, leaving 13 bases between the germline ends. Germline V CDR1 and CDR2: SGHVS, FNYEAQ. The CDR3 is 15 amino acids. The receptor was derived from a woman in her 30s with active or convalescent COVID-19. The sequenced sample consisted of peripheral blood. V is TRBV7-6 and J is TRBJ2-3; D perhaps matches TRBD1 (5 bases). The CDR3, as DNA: TGTGCCAGCAGACCTGGACACGGTAGCACAGATACGCAGTATTTT. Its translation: CASRPGHGSTDTQYF.